Given below is one TCR beta chain in context. The antigen is unknown. This sample was taken from a study of CD8+ T cells in alopecia areata. Broader study findings: Scalp samples also yield sequences from resident alphabeta T cells of normal skin.

CDR1 is SGHDT and CDR2 is YYEEEE in the germline V gene. This CDR3 is built from 13 residues. Trimming removed 4 bases from V and 3 bases from J, with 9 bases in between. Treatment described: oral pan-JAK inhibitor, 5-10 mg twice daily. Sorting of CD4+ and CD8+ T cells was performed on PBMCs. Following RNA extraction, reverse transcription yielded cDNA that acted as the sequencing template. Here immunoSEQ multiplex PCR was the method, and the copy in TCRdb shows in-frame clones only, minus some. Of around 290,000 clones listed, roughly 64% are singletons. The chain employs TRBV5-6 and TRBJ2-3, with no clear D. This TCR came from a human donor with alopecia areata. Sequenced here: CD4+ T cells sorted from blood, sampled at week 24, from a patient treated with tofacitinib. The CDR3 protein is CASSLLRTDTQYF. The CDR3 region has the DNA TGTGCCAGCAGCCTCCTTAGGACAGATACGCAGTATTTT.